These 9 T cell receptor beta chains originate from one sample sequenced in a study of Graves' ophthalmopathy and Graves' hyperthyroidism. RNA transcripts yielded amplified TCR beta CDR3 regions. First-round RT-PCR employed HTBI primers, with a second-round multiplex PCR after it. TCRdb recomputed calls from the multiplex PCR reads with MiXCR, one row per CDR3 protein. The data show 660,000 or so distinct CDR3 sequences, approximately 39% seen once. Sequences were obtained from peripheral blood. Source of these receptors: an adult man with Graves' ophthalmopathy.

The V gene is TRBV7-2, the J gene TRBJ1-2; 12 bases are shared with TRBD1. J gave up 3 bases and V 4 bases, and 12 bases lay outside the gene matches. Looked up from germline, CDR1 is SGHTA and CDR2 is FQGNSA. This CDR3 region has 18 residues. The CDR3 sequence: CASSSEPGTGGPYYGYTF. The CDR3, as DNA: TGTGCCAGCAGCTCCGAACCCGGGACAGGGGGCCCTTACTATGGCTACACCTTC.

V gene TRBV7-2 combines with J gene TRBJ1-6; D remains ambiguous. The V gene's germline CDR1 is SGHTA and CDR2 FQGNSA. The CDR3 covers 14 residues. The germline V and J ends were trimmed by 3 bases and 7 bases, with 10 bases remaining between them. DNA of the CDR3: TGTGCCAGCAGCTTGGTTACAGAAAATTCACCCCTCCACTTT. Residues: CASSLVTENSPLHF.

The chain employs TRBV10-3 and TRBJ2-2; 8 nucleotides align to TRBD1. This CDR3 is 16 amino acids long. Germline V lookup: CDR1 ENHRY, CDR2 SYGVKD. Losses at the gene ends were 5 bases for V and 0 bases for J; bases not matched to a gene: 5. The CDR3: CAISTGTGANTGELFF. CDR3 DNA sequence: TGTGCCATCAGTACCGGGACAGGCGCGAACACCGGGGAGCTGTTTTTT.

The V call is TRBV29-1, the J call TRBJ1-2; possible D gene TRBD1, 6 bases. The V gene lost 3 bases and the J gene lost 4 bases, with 15 bases spanning the gap. This CDR3 region has 14 residues. Germline V lookup: CDR1 SQVTM, CDR2 ANQGSEA. The CDR3 region is CSVEAGDIRYGYTF. The CDR3 DNA reads TGCAGCGTTGAGGCAGGGGACATCCGCTATGGCTACACCTTC.

This clonotype has a count of ten or more. The V gene is TRBV29-1, the J gene TRBJ1-3; D uncertain. Trimming pared 4 bases from V and 1 base from J, leaving 5 bases between. CDR3 size: 12 residues. Per germline, CDR1 SQVTM and CDR2 ANQGSEA. CDR3 DNA sequence: TGCAGCGTTGCCGGGTCTGGAAACACCATATATTTT. Its translation: CSVAGSGNTIYF. Based on the CDR3 plus reference TRBV29-1 and TRBJ1-3, the full variable domain is SAVISQKPSRDICQRGTSLTIQCQVDSQVTMMFWYRQQPGQSLTLIATANQGSEATYESGFVIDKFPISRPNLTFSTLTVSNMSPEDSSIYLCSVAGSGNTIYFGEGSWLTVV.

Ten or more counts support this clonotype. The rearrangement joins TRBV10-3 to TRBJ2-3; 8 bases agree with TRBD2. Germline V lookup: CDR1 ENHRY, CDR2 SYGVKD. The CDR3 is 13 residues long. The trim removed 9 bases at V and 5 bases at J, leaving 7 bases unmatched. The CDR3 coding sequence is TGTGCCATGTCGCGGGAGGAAGGAGATACGCAGTATTTT. This encodes CAMSREEGDTQYF.

Comments on this clonotype: This sequence may be a read error, since a much larger clone differs from it by one base. The chain recombines TRBV5-1 with TRBJ2-5; D gene ambiguous. Germline-derived CDR1 and CDR2 are SGHRS and YFSETQ. The CDR3 length is 13 residues. Here the CDR3 reads CASGLVAQETQYF. DNA of the CDR3: TGCGCCAGCGGCTTGGTGGCCCAAGAGACCCAGTACTTC.

The genes are TRBV6-1 and TRBJ1-2; D uncertain. The CDR3 loop spans 16 amino acids. Germline assignment: CDR1 MNHNS and CDR2 SASEGT. Trimming shortened V by 4 bases and J by 4 bases, and 19 bases separated the two germline ends. Here the CDR3 DNA reads TGTGCCAGCAGTGGAGAAATCGACTGGTACGCCTATGGCTACACCTTC. Translating gives CASSGEIDWYAYGYTF.

This clonotype was counted at least ten times. The chain joins TRBV7-3 to TRBJ2-2; perhaps TRBD1 as D (5 bases). Per germline, CDR1 SGHTA and CDR2 FQGTGA. With 6 bases removed from V and 1 base from J, the gap between germline ends came to 9 bases. CDR3 length: 14 residues. The CDR3 DNA is TGTGCCAGCAGAGTCACAGGGAACACCGGGGAGCTGTTTTTT. This codes for CASRVTGNTGELFF.